This TCR beta chain was recovered during a study of cytomegalovirus exposure and HLA in healthy donors. Study results and limitations: A few V segments could not be told apart, such as TRBV6-2 and TRBV6-3, and were left out. Previous analysis showed most TCR beta V segments were productive about 87% or about 30% of the time.

PCR amplification relied on 60 Vbeta primers (plus 13 Jbeta primers). Profiling relied on immunoSEQ multiplex PCR, and the TCRdb table lists in-frame clones only, not all of them. Its listing shows about 200,000 clones. With regard to this clone: Antigen unknown.

The CDR3 contains 16 residues. The V segment lost 5 bases and the J segment 3 bases; nucleotides outside the gene matches: 7. Germline CDR1 is SGHTA and CDR2 is FQGTGA. Sequenced sample: PBMCs. This TCR was recovered from a girl aged 2-10 years in good health and CMV-seropositive. This chain connects TRBV7-3 to TRBJ1-3; 10 bases are a match to TRBD1. CDR3 bases: TGTGCCAGCAGCCCAAGGGGACAGGGGAATGGAAACACCATATATTTT. This codes for CASSPRGQGNGNTIYF.